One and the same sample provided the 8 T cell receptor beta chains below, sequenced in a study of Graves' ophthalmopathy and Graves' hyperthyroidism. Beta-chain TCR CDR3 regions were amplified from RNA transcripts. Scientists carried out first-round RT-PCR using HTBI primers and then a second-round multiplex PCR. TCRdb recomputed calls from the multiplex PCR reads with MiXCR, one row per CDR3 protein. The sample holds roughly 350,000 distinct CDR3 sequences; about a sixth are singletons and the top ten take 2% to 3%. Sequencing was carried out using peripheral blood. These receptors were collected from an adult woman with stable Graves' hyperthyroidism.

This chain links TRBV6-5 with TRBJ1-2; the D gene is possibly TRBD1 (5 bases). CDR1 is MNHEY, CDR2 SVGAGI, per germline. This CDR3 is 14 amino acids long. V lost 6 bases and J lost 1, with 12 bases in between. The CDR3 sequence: CASSLTGDNYGYTF. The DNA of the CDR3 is TGTGCCAGCAGCTTAACAGGAGATAACTATGGCTACACCTTC.

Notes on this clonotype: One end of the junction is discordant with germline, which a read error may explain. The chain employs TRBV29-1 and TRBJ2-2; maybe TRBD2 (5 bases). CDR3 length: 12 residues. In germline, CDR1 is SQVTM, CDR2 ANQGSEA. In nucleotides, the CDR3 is TGCAGCGTCCTCCAATACACCGGGGAGCTGTGTTTT. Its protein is CSVLQYTGELCF.

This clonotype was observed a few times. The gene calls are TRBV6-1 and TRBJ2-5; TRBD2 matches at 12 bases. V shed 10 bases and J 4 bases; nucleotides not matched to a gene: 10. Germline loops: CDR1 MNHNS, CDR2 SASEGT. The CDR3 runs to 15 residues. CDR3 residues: CATRLAGAGRETQYF. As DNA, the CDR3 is TGTGCCACCCGACTAGCGGGAGCGGGGAGAGAGACCCAGTACTTC.

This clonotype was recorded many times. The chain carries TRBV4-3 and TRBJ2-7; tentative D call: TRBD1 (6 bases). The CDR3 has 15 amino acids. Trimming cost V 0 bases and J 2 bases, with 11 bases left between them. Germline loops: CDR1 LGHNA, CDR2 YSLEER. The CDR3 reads CASSQDNRATYEQYF. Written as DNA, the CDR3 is TGCGCCAGCAGCCAAGATAACAGGGCAACCTACGAGCAGTACTTC.

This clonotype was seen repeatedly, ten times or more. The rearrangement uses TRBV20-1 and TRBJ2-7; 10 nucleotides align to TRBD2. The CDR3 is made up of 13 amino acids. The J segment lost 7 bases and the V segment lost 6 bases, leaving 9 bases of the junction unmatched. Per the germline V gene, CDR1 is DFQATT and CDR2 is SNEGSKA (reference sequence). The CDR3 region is CSALPGLAHEQYF. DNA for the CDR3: TGCAGTGCGCTACCGGGACTAGCGCATGAGCAGTACTTC.

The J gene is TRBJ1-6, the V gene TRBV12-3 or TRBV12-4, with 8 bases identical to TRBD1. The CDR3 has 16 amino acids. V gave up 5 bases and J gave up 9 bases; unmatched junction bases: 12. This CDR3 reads CASSTTRTGSGSPLHF. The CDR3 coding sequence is TGTGCCAGCAGTACGACCCGGACAGGGTCCGGTTCACCCCTCCACTTT.

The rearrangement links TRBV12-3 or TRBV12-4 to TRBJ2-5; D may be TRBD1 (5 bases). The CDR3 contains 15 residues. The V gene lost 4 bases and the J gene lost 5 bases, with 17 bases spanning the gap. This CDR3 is CASSSQVGRTETQYF. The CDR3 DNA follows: TGTGCCAGCAGTTCGCAAGTGGGGCGCACGGAGACCCAGTACTTC.

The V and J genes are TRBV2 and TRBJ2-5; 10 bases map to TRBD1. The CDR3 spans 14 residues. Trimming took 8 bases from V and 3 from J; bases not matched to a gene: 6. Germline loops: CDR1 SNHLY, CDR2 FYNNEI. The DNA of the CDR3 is TGTGCCAGCTCGCCGGGACAGGGGAAAGAGACCCAGTACTTC. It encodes CASSPGQGKETQYF.